This entry lists 11 T cell receptor beta chains sequenced from one sample in a study of esophageal squamous cell carcinoma under preoperative chemotherapy. This sample's time point: before preoperative PTX-NDP chemotherapy. Each CDR3 protein gets one entry after TCRdb re-called the PCR reads with MiXCR. The sample shows roughly 15,000 distinct CDR3 sequences, roughly half of them seen only once. Sampling was carried out from a patient given preoperative chemotherapy. The receptors here all came from a human donor with esophageal squamous cell carcinoma. The donor label of this sample is uncertain.

This clonotype was found a few times. The chain couples TRBV11-1 to TRBJ2-1; D gene uncertain. This CDR3 has 13 residues. V was clipped by 4 bases and J by 6 bases, with 10 bases between them. Germline CDR1 reads SGHAT; CDR2 reads FQDESV (reference sequence). Written as DNA, the CDR3 is TGTGCCAGCAGCTCCGGGCTCCGCAATGAGCAGTTCTTC. Its protein product is CASSSGLRNEQFF. Full variable domain (outside the CDR3, taken from reference TRBV11-1 and TRBJ2-1): EAEVAQSPRYKITEKSQAVAFWCDPISGHATLYWYRQILGQGPELLVQFQDESVVDDSQLPKDRFSAERLKGVDSTLKIQPAELGDSAMYLCASSSGLRNEQFFGPGTRLTVL.

This clonotype appeared many times. One end of the junction is discordant with germline, which a read error may explain. The chain is built from TRBV7-2 and TRBJ2-1, with TRBD2 matching over 15 bases. Germline V gene data show CDR1 as SGHTA and CDR2 as FQGNSA. CDR3 length equals 12 residues. CDR3 coding DNA: TGTGCCAGCAGCTCAGGACTAGCGGGAGGGGTCTTC. Protein sequence: CASSSGLAGGVF.

This clonotype has only one observation. The conserved closing phenylalanine or tryptophan is absent in this CDR3, likely reflecting a read error. The rearrangement uses TRBV6-1 and TRBJ2-4; a weak D match, TRBD2 (5 bases). There are 17 residues in the CDR3. The germline V and J ends were trimmed by 6 bases and 1 base, with 19 bases remaining between them. CDR1 is MNHNS and CDR2 is SASEGT in the germline V gene. CDR3 loop: CASRAYSGLEAKNIQYS. The CDR3 nucleotides are TGTGCCAGCAGGGCCTACTCCGGACTCGAGGCCAAAAACATTCAGTACTCC.

This clonotype was observed at least ten times. The rearrangement uses TRBV11-1 and TRBJ1-1, with 7 bases fitting TRBD1. CDR3 length equals 15 residues. CDR1 is SGHAT and CDR2 is FQDESV in the germline V gene (reference sequence). Trimming at V came to 0 bases and at J to 6 bases, leaving 7 bases not matched to a gene. The chain's CDR3 is CASSLAQDRRAEAFF. Written as DNA, the CDR3 is TGTGCCAGCAGCTTAGCTCAGGACAGGAGAGCTGAAGCTTTCTTT.

The chain has TRBV6-5 and TRBJ2-5, with 7 positions matching TRBD2. This CDR3 has 17 amino acids. Germline V gene lookup returns CDR1 MNHEY and CDR2 SVGAGI. V dropped 4 bases and J dropped 14; count of bases not matched to a gene: 25. Written as DNA, the CDR3 is TGTGCCAGCAGTTCCTCGGGAGGCGGGCTGGGGCAAAAGACCCGATACTTC. It translates to CASSSSGGGLGQKTRYF.

The genes are TRBV6-1 and TRBJ1-4; D not resolved. V dropped 8 bases and J dropped 2 bases, with 12 bases sitting between them. This CDR3 spans 14 amino acids. Germline V gene lookup returns CDR1 MNHNS and CDR2 SASEGT. CDR3 amino acids: CASQWLSTNEKLFF. The DNA for the CDR3 is TGTGCCAGCCAGTGGTTATCGACTAATGAAAAACTGTTTTTT.

The chain uses TRBV12-3 or TRBV12-4 and TRBJ2-3, with 8 bases matching TRBD2. The CDR3 has 13 amino acids. Written as DNA, the CDR3 is TGTGCTCGGAGGCGGGGGGCCCTAGATACGCAGTATTTT. Translating it yields CARRRGALDTQYF.

This clonotype was found many times. The CDR3 DNA sequence: TGTGCCAGCAGCCTGACTAGCGGGGGGCAAGAGACCCAGTACTTC. As protein: CASSLTSGGQETQYF. V gene TRBV7-8 combines with J gene TRBJ2-5; 13 bases are shared with TRBD2. The CDR3 is 15 amino acids. V lost 5 bases to trimming and J lost 2 bases; unmatched junction nucleotides: 2. Germline CDR1 is SGHVS and CDR2 is FQNEAQ.

The chain recombines TRBV7-2 with TRBJ1-2; TRBD1 aligns across 12 bases. The germline gives CDR1 SGHTA, CDR2 FQGNSA. V shed 3 bases, J shed 8 bases, and the junction held 4 bases outside the gene matches. The CDR3 length is 14 residues. The CDR3 nucleotides are TGTGCCAGCAGCTTGGGACAGGGGGCGGAAGGCTACACCTTC. The encoded protein is CASSLGQGAEGYTF. Filled out from reference TRBV7-2 and TRBJ1-2, the complete variable domain reads GAGVSQSPSNKVTEKGKDVELRCDPISGHTALYWYRQSLGQGLEFLIYFQGNSAPDKSGLPSDRFSAERTGGSVSTLTIQRTQQEDSAVYLCASSLGQGAEGYTFGSGTRLTVV.

The chain combines TRBV7-2 with TRBJ2-7; perhaps TRBD1 as D (5 bases). This CDR3 contains 15 residues. Germline V gene data show CDR1 as SGHTA and CDR2 as FQGNSA. V was cut by 5 bases and J by 2 bases, with 16 bases left in between. CDR3 in DNA: TGTGCCAGCAGCCCCCAGAGACAGAGAGCCTACGAGCAGTACTTC. It is translated as CASSPQRQRAYEQYF.

V is TRBV7-2 and J is TRBJ2-7; D remains ambiguous. The germline gives CDR1 SGHTA, CDR2 FQGNSA. V gave up 5 bases and J gave up 3 bases, with 5 bases separating them. The CDR3 consists of 11 residues. The CDR3 protein is CASSVHYEQYF. In DNA, the CDR3 is TGTGCCAGCAGCGTCCACTACGAGCAGTACTTC.